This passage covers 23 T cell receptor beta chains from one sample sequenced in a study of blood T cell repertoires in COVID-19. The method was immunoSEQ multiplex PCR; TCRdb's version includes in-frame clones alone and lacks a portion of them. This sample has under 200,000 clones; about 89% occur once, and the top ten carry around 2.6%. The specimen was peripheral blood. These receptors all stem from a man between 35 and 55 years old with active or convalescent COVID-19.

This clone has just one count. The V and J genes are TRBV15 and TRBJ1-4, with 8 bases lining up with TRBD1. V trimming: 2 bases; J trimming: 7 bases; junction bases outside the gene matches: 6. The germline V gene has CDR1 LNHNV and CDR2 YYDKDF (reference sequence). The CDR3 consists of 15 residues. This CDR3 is CATSRQGARGEKLFF. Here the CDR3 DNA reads TGTGCCACCAGCAGACAGGGGGCTCGCGGTGAAAAACTGTTTTTT.

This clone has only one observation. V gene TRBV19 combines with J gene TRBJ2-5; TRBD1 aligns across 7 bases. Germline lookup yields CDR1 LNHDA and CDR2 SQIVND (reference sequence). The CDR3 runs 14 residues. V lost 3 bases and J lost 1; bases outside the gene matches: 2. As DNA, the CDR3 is TGTGCCAGTAGTATCTGGGACAGCCAAGAGACCCAGTACTTC. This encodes CASSIWDSQETQYF.

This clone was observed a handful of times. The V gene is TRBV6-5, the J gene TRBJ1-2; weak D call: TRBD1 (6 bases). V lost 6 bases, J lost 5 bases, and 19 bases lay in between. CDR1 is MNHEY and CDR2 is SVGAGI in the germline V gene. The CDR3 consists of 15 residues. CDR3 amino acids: CASSAQTGTIYGYTF. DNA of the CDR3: TGTGCCAGCAGCGCCCAAACCGGGACAATATATGGCTACACCTTC.

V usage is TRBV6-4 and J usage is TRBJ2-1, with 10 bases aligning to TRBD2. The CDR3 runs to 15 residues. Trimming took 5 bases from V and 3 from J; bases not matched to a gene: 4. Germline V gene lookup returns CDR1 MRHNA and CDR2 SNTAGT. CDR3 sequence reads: CASSLLAGDYNEQFF. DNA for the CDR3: TGTGCCAGCAGTCTTCTAGCGGGGGACTACAATGAGCAGTTCTTC.

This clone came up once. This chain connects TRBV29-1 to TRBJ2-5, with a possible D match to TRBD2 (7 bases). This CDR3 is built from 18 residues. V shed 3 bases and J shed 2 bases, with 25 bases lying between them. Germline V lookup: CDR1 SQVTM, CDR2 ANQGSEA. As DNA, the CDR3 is TGCAGCGTTGACCCGGGGGCGTACGGCTCGGGGGGACAAGAGACCCAGTACTTC. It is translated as CSVDPGAYGSGGQETQYF.

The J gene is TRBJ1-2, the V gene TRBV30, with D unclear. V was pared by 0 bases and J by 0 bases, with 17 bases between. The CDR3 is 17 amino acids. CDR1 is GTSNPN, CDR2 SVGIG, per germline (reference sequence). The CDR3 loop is CAWSVMRPTNANYGYTF. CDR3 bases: TGTGCCTGGAGTGTGATGAGACCGACAAACGCTAACTATGGCTACACCTTC.

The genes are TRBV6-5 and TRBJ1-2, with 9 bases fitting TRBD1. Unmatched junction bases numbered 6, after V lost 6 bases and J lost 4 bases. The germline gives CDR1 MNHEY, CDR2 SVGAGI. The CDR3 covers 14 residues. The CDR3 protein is CASRAGQGSYGYTF. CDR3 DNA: TGTGCCAGCAGAGCCGGACAGGGGTCCTATGGCTACACCTTC.

The CDR3 region has the DNA TGTGCCAGCAGCGGGGGCCCCGCCGCAGATACGCAGTATTTT. The encoded protein is CASSGGPAADTQYF. This chain uses TRBV6-2 or TRBV6-3 with TRBJ2-3; perhaps D is TRBD1 or TRBD2 (6 bases each). CDR3 length equals 14 residues. Germline V gene data show CDR1 as MNHEY and CDR2 as SVGEGT. Trimming shortened V by 6 bases and J by 4 bases, and 14 bases separated the two germline ends.

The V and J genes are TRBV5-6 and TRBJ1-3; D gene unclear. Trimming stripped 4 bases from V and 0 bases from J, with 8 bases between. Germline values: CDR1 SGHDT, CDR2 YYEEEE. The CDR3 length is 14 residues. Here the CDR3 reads CASSPVFSGNTIYF. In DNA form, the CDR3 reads TGTGCCAGCAGCCCGGTCTTCTCTGGAAACACCATATATTTT.

The CDR3 DNA follows: TGTGCCAGCAGCTTGAGGGGGGGCCGCACCGGGGAGCTGTTTTTT. As protein: CASSLRGGRTGELFF. The chain recombines TRBV7-2 with TRBJ2-2, with a possible D match to TRBD2 (7 bases). The germline CDR1 and CDR2 sequences are SGHTA and FQGNSA. V lost 3 bases to trimming and J lost 4 bases, with 12 bases between them. The CDR3 covers 15 residues.

CDR3 nucleotides: TGCAGTGCTAGTAGCGGGGAGGGCGGCGAGCAGTACTTC. Translating it yields CSASSGEGGEQYF. V usage is TRBV20-1 and J usage is TRBJ2-7, with 8 bases that match TRBD2. In germline, CDR1 is DFQATT, CDR2 SNEGSKA (reference sequence). This CDR3 has 13 amino acids. Losses at the gene ends were 3 bases for V and 6 bases for J; bases not matched to a gene: 7.

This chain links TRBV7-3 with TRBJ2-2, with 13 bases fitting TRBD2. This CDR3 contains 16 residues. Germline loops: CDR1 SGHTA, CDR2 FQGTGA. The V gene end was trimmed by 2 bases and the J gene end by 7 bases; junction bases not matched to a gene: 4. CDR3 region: CASSLGTSGDGGELFF. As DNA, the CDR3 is TGTGCCAGCAGCTTAGGGACTAGCGGGGACGGCGGGGAGCTGTTTTTT. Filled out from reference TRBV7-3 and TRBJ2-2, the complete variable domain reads GAGVSQTPSNKVTEKGKYVELRCDPISGHTALYWYRQSLGQGPEFLIYFQGTGAADDSGLPNDRFFAVRPEGSVSTLKIQRTERGDSAVYLCASSLGTSGDGGELFFGEGSRLTVL.

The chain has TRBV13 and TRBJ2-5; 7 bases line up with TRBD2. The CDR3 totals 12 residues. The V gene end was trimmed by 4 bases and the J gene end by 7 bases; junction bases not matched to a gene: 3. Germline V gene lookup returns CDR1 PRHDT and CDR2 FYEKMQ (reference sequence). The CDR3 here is CASSSGRVTQYF. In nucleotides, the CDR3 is TGTGCCAGCAGCTCGGGGAGGGTGACCCAGTACTTC.

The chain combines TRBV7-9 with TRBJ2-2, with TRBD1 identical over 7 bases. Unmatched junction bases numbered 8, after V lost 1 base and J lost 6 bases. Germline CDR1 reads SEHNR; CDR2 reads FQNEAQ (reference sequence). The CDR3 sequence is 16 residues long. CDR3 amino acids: CASSLESLQGAGELFF. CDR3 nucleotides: TGTGCCAGCAGCTTAGAGTCCCTCCAGGGGGCCGGGGAGCTGTTTTTT.

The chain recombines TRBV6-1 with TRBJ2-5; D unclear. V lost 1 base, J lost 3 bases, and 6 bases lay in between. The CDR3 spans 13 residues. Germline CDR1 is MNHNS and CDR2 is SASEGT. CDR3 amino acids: CASSEVPEETQYF. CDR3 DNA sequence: TGTGCCAGCAGTGAAGTGCCAGAAGAGACCCAGTACTTC.

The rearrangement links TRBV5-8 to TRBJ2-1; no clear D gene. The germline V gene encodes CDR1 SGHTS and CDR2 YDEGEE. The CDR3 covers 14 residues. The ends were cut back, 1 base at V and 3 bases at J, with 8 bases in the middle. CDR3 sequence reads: CASSLNYYYNEQFF. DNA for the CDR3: TGTGCCAGCAGCTTGAACTACTACTACAATGAGCAGTTCTTC. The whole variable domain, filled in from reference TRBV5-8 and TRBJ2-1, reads EAGVTQSPTHLIKTRGQQATLRCSPISGHTSVYWYQQALGLGLQFLLWYDEGEERNRGNFPPRFSGRQFPNYSSELNVNALELEDSALYLCASSLNYYYNEQFFGPGTRLTVL.

CDR3: CASSYGTGKSLSGYTF. Written as DNA, the CDR3 is TGTGCCAGCAGTTACGGGACAGGGAAGTCGTTAAGTGGCTACACCTTC. The J gene is TRBJ1-2, the V gene TRBV6-5, with TRBD1 identical over 9 bases. V was pared by 2 bases and J by 7 bases, with 11 bases of the junction left unmatched. CDR1 is MNHEY, CDR2 SVGAGI, per germline. The CDR3 extends over 16 amino acids.

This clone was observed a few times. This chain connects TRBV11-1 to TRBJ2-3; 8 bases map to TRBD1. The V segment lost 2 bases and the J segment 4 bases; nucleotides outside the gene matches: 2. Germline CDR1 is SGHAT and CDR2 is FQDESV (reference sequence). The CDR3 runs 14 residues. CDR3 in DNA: TGTGCCAGCAGCTTACAGGGGGCCGCAGATACGCAGTATTTT. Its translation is CASSLQGAADTQYF.

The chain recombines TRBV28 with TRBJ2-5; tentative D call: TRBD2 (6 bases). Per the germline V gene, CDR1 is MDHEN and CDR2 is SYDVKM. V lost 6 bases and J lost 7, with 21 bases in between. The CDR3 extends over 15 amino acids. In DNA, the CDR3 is TGTGCCAGCAGACCAAGGGGAGGCGCTGGAAGGACCCAGTACTTC. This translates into CASRPRGGAGRTQYF. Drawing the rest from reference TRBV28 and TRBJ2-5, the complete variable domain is DVKVTQSSRYLVKRTGEKVFLECVQDMDHENMFWYRQDPGLGLRLIYFSYDVKMKEKGDIPEGYSVSREKKERFSLILESASTNQTSMYLCASRPRGGAGRTQYFGPGTRLLVL.

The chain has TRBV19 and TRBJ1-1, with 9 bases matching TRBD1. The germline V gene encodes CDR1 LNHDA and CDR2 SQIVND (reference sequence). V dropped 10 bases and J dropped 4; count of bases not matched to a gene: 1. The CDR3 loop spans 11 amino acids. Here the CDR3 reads CATTGGTEAFF. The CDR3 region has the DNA TGTGCCACGACAGGGGGCACTGAAGCTTTCTTT.

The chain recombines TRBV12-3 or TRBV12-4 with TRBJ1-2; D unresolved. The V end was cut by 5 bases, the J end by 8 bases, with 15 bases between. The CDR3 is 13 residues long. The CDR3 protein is CASSRKRSGGYTF. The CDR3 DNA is TGTGCCAGCAGTCGAAAGCGTAGTGGCGGCTACACCTTC.

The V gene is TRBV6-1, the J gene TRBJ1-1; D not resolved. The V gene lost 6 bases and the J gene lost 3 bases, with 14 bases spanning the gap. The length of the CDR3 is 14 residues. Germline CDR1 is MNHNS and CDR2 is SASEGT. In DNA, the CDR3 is TGTGCCAGCAGCTACCGCTTTGGGCACACTGAAGCTTTCTTT. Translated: CASSYRFGHTEAFF.

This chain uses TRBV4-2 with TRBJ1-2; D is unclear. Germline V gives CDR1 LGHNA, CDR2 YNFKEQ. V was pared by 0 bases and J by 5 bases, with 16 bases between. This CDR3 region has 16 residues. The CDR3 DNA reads TGTGCCAGCAGCCAAGAGGTGATCTCAGTGACTTATGGCTACACCTTC. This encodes CASSQEVISVTYGYTF.